Following are 5 T cell receptor beta chains from one sample sequenced in a study of breast tumors, draining lymph nodes, adjacent tissues. Axillary draining lymph nodes of breast cancer patients supplied the node samples. A single record per CDR3 protein comes from TCRdb applying MiXCR to the multiplex PCR reads. Of some 170,000 distinct CDR3 sequences listed, 33% are singletons. The sample taken for sequencing was axillary lymph node tissue. The receptors come from a female donor with breast cancer. Some clones in this sample may be carry-over from other donors' samples.

On this clonotype itself: Possible read error: a much larger clone is one base away. The CDR3: CSARPLEQPNYDYTF. CDR3 nucleotide sequence: TGCAGTGCTAGACCTCTAGAACAGCCTAACTATGACTACACCTTC. This chain uses TRBV20-1 with TRBJ1-2; no reliable D call. Germline V CDR1 and CDR2: DFQATT, SNEGSKA (reference sequence). The CDR3 extends over 15 amino acids.

This clonotype has ten or more counts. The chain links TRBV10-3 to TRBJ2-1; 11 bases map to TRBD1. The CDR3 consists of 18 residues. CDR1 and CDR2 (germline): ENHRY, SYGVKD. V dropped 3 bases and J dropped 5; count of bases not matched to a gene: 12. In DNA form, the CDR3 reads TGTGCCATCAGTGACTCTCCAGGTGGACAGGGGGCTCACAATGAGCAGTTCTTC. Residues: CAISDSPGGQGAHNEQFF.

In this sample, this clonotype turned up once. A read error may produce the germline difference seen at one junction end. The J gene is TRBJ2-3, the V gene TRBV19; D unclear. The CDR3 spans 12 residues. CDR1 LNHDA and CDR2 SQIVND come from the germline V gene (reference sequence). For the CDR3, the DNA is TGTGCCAGTAGTCCCCGACCAGACACGCGGTATTTT. It encodes CASSPRPDTRYF.

The rearrangement links TRBV9 to TRBJ2-1, with a weak D call TRBD2 (5 bases). The CDR3 is 14 residues long. Trimming stripped 0 bases from V and 2 bases from J, with 6 bases between. In germline, CDR1 is SGDLS, CDR2 YYNGEE. CDR3 protein: CASSVDGAYNEQFF. The CDR3 nucleotides are TGTGCCAGCAGCGTAGACGGGGCCTACAATGAGCAGTTCTTC.

This clonotype was seen many times. V is TRBV7-2 and J is TRBJ2-7; 7 nucleotides match TRBD1. This CDR3 region has 13 residues. Unmatched junction bases numbered 7, after V lost 5 bases and J lost 6 bases. Germline V lookup: CDR1 SGHTA, CDR2 FQGNSA. CDR3 nucleotide sequence: TGTGCCAGCAGCCCCCGGTCAGGGGGCGAGCAGTACTTC. Protein sequence: CASSPRSGGEQYF.